The 17 T cell receptor beta chains in this list originate from one sample, sequenced in a study of prognosis after radiotherapy for stage I lung cancer (dated by TCRdb to the early 2020s). The reads were generated on an Illumina HiSeq 3000. Two rounds of multiplex PCR were performed to amplify the TCR beta CDR3 region from genomic DNA. The first PCR round used primers specific to each TRBV and TRBJ gene, and the primer sequences were filed in Chinese patent CN105087789A. Through fastp at Q25 and MiXCR, TCRdb rebuilt clones from the public reads, retaining in-frame beta chains. Each CDR3 protein gets just one entry, which takes the most common genes and DNA from the rows behind it. The sample has about 22,000 distinct CDR3 sequences on record, about 40% of them singletons. The top ten clonotypes cover around 50% of the sample. This material consisted of PBMCs, taken before or after stereotactic body radiation therapy (not recorded which). Receptors were obtained from a donor of 50 years or more with non-small cell lung cancer.

This clonotype was observed at least ten times. No conserved phenylalanine or tryptophan ends this CDR3, so it is likely a read error. No DNA is shown, since the ends of the CDR3 on it are uncertain; the CDR3 is the one TCRdb lists. This rearrangement joins TRBV19 to TRBJ2-7. CDR1 LNHDA and CDR2 SQIVND come from the germline V gene (reference sequence). With termini counted, the CDR3 has 8 amino acids. CDR3 protein: CASSIVQD.

Note on this clonotype: Germline and junction disagree at one end, which may indicate a read error. This chain connects TRBV6-2 or TRBV6-3 to TRBJ1-2; no definite D call. Germline loops: CDR1 MNHEY, CDR2 SVGEGT. CDR3 length: 11 residues. The CDR3 sequence is CASSSGAGYNF. CDR3 nucleotide sequence: TGTGCCAGCAGTTCGGGTGCAGGCTACAACTTC.

This clonotype was seen at least ten times. The V and J genes are TRBV12-3 or TRBV12-4 and TRBJ1-1; D remains ambiguous. CDR3 length equals 13 residues. Trimming pared 7 bases from V and 9 bases from J, leaving 18 bases between. The CDR3, as DNA: TGTGCCAGCATGCTGGAGCGGAACACCCAAGCTTTCTTT. Translating gives CASMLERNTQAFF.

The chain links TRBV28 to TRBJ1-2; D ambiguous. The length of the CDR3 is 12 residues. Trimming took 6 bases from V and 8 from J, leaving 13 bases between them. Germline V CDR1 and CDR2: MDHEN, SYDVKM. The CDR3: CASSSISKGYTF. The DNA of the CDR3 is TGTGCCAGCAGCTCAATCTCTAAGGGCTACACCTTC.

The chain is built from TRBV12-3 or TRBV12-4 and TRBJ2-7, with a possible D match to TRBD2 (6 bases). CDR3 length: 13 residues. Trimming removed 5 bases at V and 2 bases at J, with 10 bases between. The CDR3 spells CASSTGLPYEQYF. The CDR3 DNA reads as TGTGCCAGCAGTACCGGACTACCCTACGAGCAGTACTTC.

This clonotype was observed many times. The chain is built from TRBV28 and TRBJ2-7; 8 nucleotides align to TRBD2. Trimming cost V 7 bases and J 3 bases; bases outside gene matches: 11. The germline CDR1 and CDR2 sequences are MDHEN and SYDVKM. This CDR3 has 15 amino acids. This CDR3 is CASTSSKSGSYEQYF. The CDR3 DNA sequence: TGTGCCAGCACTTCTAGTAAGAGCGGGAGCTACGAGCAGTACTTC.

The rearrangement links TRBV19 to TRBJ2-2, with TRBD1 identical over 8 bases. This CDR3 spans 14 amino acids. Looked up from germline, CDR1 is LNHDA and CDR2 is SQIVND (reference sequence). Losses at the gene ends were 4 bases for V and 4 bases for J; bases not matched to a gene: 2. The CDR3 region is CASSKDRGTGELFF. CDR3 DNA: TGTGCCAGTAGTAAAGACAGGGGCACCGGGGAGCTGTTTTTT.

This chain links TRBV7-8 with TRBJ2-2; no clear D gene. CDR1 is SGHVS, CDR2 FQNEAQ, per germline. V gave up 1 base and J gave up 10 bases, with 10 bases separating them. The CDR3 sequence is 13 residues long. CDR3 DNA sequence: TGTGCCAGCAGCTTAGGACTCCCCCTGGAGCTGTTTTTT. It yields the protein CASSLGLPLELFF.

This clonotype was seen just once. The V call is TRBV19, the J call TRBJ1-5; D is perhaps TRBD1 (5 bases). Germline V CDR1 and CDR2: LNHDA, SQIVND (reference sequence). The germline V and J ends were trimmed by 3 bases and 7 bases, with 16 bases remaining between them. This CDR3 has 15 residues. The CDR3: CASSILAGKRQPQHF. As DNA, the CDR3 is TGTGCCAGTAGTATTCTTGCAGGGAAGAGGCAGCCCCAGCATTTT.

DNA of the CDR3: TGCGCCAGCAGCTTGGGACTACAAAACAATGAGCAGTTCTTC. It encodes CASSLGLQNNEQFF. The V gene is TRBV5-1, the J gene TRBJ2-1, with D possibly matching TRBD2 (5 bases). Trimming cost V 0 bases and J 5 bases, with 9 bases left between them. The germline V gene has CDR1 SGHRS and CDR2 YFSETQ. The CDR3 loop spans 14 amino acids.

This clonotype has ten or more counts. The rearrangement uses TRBV27 and TRBJ2-4; 11 nucleotides match TRBD1. V was clipped by 5 bases and J by 14 bases; unmatched bases: 8. The CDR3 covers 13 residues. Per the germline V gene, CDR1 is MNHEY and CDR2 is SMNVEV (reference sequence). CDR3: CASSQDRGPEKYF. CDR3 bases: TGTGCCAGCAGTCAGGACAGGGGGCCGGAAAAGTACTTC.

This clonotype was seen many times. J is TRBJ2-1 and V is TRBV5-1; 11 bases match TRBD2. This CDR3 has 16 residues. V dropped 2 bases and J dropped 2; count of bases not matched to a gene: 3. Germline-derived CDR1 and CDR2 are SGHRS and YFSETQ. The CDR3 bases are TGCGCCAGCAGCTTACCGGGACTAGCGGCCTACAATGAGCAGTTCTTC. It specifies CASSLPGLAAYNEQFF.

Note on this clonotype: This may be a read error: a much more frequent sequence differs by one nucleotide. The rearrangement uses TRBV6-1 and TRBJ2-4; 7 nucleotides align to TRBD2. Losses at the gene ends were 5 bases for V and 3 bases for J; bases not matched to a gene: 7. Germline V gene data show CDR1 as MNHNS and CDR2 as SASEGT. The CDR3 is 15 residues long. The CDR3 sequence is CASSRGEGDKNIQYF. In DNA, the CDR3 is TGTGCCAGCAGTAGAGGGGAGGGAGACAAAAACATTCAGTACTTC.

As regards this clonotype: A read error may produce the germline difference seen at one junction end. The chain is built from TRBV11-3 and TRBJ2-6, with unresolved D. CDR1 is SGHNT, CDR2 YENEEA, per germline. The CDR3 has 16 residues. CDR3 nucleotide sequence: TGTGCCAGTAGCCCACAGACCGCTCCTGGGGTCAACGTCCTGACTTTC. Residues: CASSPQTAPGVNVLTF.

This clonotype was seen at least ten times. This sequence joins TRBV2 and TRBJ2-3; possible D gene TRBD2, 6 bases. The CDR3 loop spans 16 amino acids. V was clipped by 1 base and J by 3 bases, with 14 bases between them. Germline V gene sequence: CDR1 SNHLY, CDR2 FYNNEI. For the CDR3, the DNA is TGTGCCAGCAGTGAAGGATGGAGGGAGTGGACAGATACGCAGTATTTT. This sequence encodes CASSEGWREWTDTQYF.

This clonotype turned up a few times. A far larger clone is a single base away, which makes a read error likely. The V gene is TRBV6-2 or TRBV6-3, the J gene TRBJ2-1; possibly TRBD2 for D (6 bases). The CDR3 runs to 14 residues. Germline V lookup: CDR1 MNHEY, CDR2 SVGEGT. Trimming left V 5 bases short and J 5 bases short, with 13 bases between. CDR3 sequence (DNA): TGTGCCAGCAGTCACCTAGCGTCAAACAATGAGCAGTTCTTC. As protein: CASSHLASNNEQFF.

This clonotype appeared many times. J is TRBJ2-1 and V is TRBV7-9; tentatively, D is TRBD2 (6 bases). Trimming removed 5 bases at V and 4 bases at J, with 6 bases between. The germline V gene encodes CDR1 SEHNR and CDR2 FQNEAQ (reference sequence). This CDR3 comprises 12 residues. The CDR3 sequence: CASSGGYNEQFF. For the CDR3, the DNA is TGTGCCAGCAGCGGGGGGTACAATGAGCAGTTCTTC.